This entry concerns a single T cell receptor (beta chain). TCRdb independently ran MiXCR on the PCR reads; one entry per CDR3 protein. The sample shows 5,500 to 7,000 distinct CDR3 sequences, almost 50% of them seen only once. This sample stems from a study of CD4 and CD8 cells across lung adenocarcinoma regions. The patients had localized lung adenocarcinoma, a non-small cell subtype. The germline CDR1 and CDR2 sequences are MNHNS and SASEGT. The CDR3 is 14 residues long. V lost 6 bases and J lost 0, with 11 bases in between. This sequence originates from a male donor with lung adenocarcinoma. The CD4 and CD8 labels of this study may be unreliable. Sequences were obtained from CD8+ T cells from the margin of a lung tumor. V and J are TRBV6-1 and TRBJ1-1; D call uncertain. The CDR3 loop reads CASRTTQMNTEAFF. The DNA for the CDR3 is TGTGCCAGCAGGACAACTCAGATGAACACTGAAGCTTTCTTT.